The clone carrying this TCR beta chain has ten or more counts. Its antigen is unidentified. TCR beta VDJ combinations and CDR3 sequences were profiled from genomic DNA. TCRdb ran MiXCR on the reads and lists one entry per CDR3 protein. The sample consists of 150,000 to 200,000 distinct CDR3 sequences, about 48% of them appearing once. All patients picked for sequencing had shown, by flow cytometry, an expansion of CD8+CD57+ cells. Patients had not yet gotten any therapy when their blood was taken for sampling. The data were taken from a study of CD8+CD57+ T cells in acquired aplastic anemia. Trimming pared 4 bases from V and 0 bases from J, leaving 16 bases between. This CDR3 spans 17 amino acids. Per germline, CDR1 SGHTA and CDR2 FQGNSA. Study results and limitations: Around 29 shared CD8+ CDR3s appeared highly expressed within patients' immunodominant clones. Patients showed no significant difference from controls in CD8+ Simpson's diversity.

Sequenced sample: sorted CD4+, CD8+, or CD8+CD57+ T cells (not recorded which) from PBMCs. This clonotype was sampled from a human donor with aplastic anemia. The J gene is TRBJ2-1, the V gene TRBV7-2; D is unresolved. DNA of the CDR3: TGTGCCAGCAGCTATGATTTGGGCCCGAGCTCCTACAATGAGCAGTTCTTC. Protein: CASSYDLGPSSYNEQFF.